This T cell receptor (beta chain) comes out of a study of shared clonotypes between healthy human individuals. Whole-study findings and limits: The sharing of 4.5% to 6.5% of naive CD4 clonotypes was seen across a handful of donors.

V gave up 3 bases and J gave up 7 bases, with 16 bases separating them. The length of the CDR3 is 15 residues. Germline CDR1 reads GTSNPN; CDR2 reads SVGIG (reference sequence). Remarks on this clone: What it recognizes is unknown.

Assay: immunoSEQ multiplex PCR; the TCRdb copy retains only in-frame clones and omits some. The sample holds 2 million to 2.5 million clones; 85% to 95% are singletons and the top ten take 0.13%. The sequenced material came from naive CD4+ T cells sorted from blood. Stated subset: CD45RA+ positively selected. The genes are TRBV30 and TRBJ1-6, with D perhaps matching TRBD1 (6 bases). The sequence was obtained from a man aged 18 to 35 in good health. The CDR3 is CAWRTLTGENSPLHF. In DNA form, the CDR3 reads TGTGCCTGGAGGACCTTGACAGGAGAGAATTCACCCCTCCACTTT.